Below, 30 T cell receptor beta chains from the same sample are listed, as sequenced in a study of CD4 T cells in relation to SARS-CoV-2 and coronaviruses. CD4+ T cells from unexposed donors were obtained before the COVID-19 pandemic (2011-2018). Some clones are missing from TCRdb's copy, which holds only in-frame ones; the method was immunoSEQ multiplex PCR. The data show about 68,000 clones, approximately 95% seen once. The sample consisted of naive CD4+ T cells from PBMCs. Specified subset: naive CD4+ T cells isolated by negative enrichment. These receptors were collected from a human donor in good health.

DNA of the CDR3: TGTGCCAGCAGTGCCCGGGGACACACCAAAAACATTCAGTACTTC. Protein: CASSARGHTKNIQYF. V and J are TRBV2 and TRBJ2-4, with D possibly being TRBD1 (6 bases). This CDR3 is 15 amino acids long. Germline V lookup: CDR1 SNHLY, CDR2 FYNNEI. Trimming left V 4 bases short and J 2 bases short, with 12 bases between. Full variable domain (rest looked up from reference TRBV2 and TRBJ2-4): EPEVTQTPSHQVTQMGQEVILRCVPISNHLYFYWYRQILGQKVEFLVSFYNNEISEKSEIFDDQFSVERPDGSNFTLKIRSTKLEDSAMYFCASSARGHTKNIQYFGAGTRLSVL.

V gene TRBV30 combines with J gene TRBJ2-1; the D is unclear. The CDR3 spans 10 residues. With 4 bases removed from V and 7 bases from J, the gap between germline ends came to 5 bases. Germline loops: CDR1 GTSNPN, CDR2 SVGIG (reference sequence). The CDR3 coding sequence is TGTGCCTGGAATCGGAATGAGCAGTTCTTC. Its protein is CAWNRNEQFF.

The rearrangement links TRBV19 to TRBJ1-4; no reliable D call. Germline loops: CDR1 LNHDA, CDR2 SQIVND (reference sequence). The CDR3 is 14 amino acids. With 3 bases removed from V and 2 bases from J, the gap between germline ends came to 7 bases. The CDR3 DNA follows: TGTGCCAGTAGTATCTACAGCACTAATGAAAAACTGTTTTTT. It specifies CASSIYSTNEKLFF.

This clone has a single count. The chain recombines TRBV9 with TRBJ1-2, with D uncertain. The V gene's germline CDR1 is SGDLS and CDR2 YYNGEE. This CDR3 has 16 residues. V was shortened by 0 bases and J by 8 bases, with 20 bases between the two germline ends. The CDR3 loop is CASSVGPEIVSRGYTF. DNA for the CDR3: TGTGCCAGCAGCGTAGGCCCGGAGATAGTTTCTAGGGGCTACACCTTC.

The CDR3 DNA is TGTGCCAGCTCAGGAACTGACTCTGGAAACACCATATATTTT. This codes for CASSGTDSGNTIYF. The genes are TRBV18 and TRBJ1-3; unclear D gene. The V gene's germline CDR1 is KGHSH and CDR2 LQKENI. The CDR3 loop spans 14 amino acids. V was trimmed by 5 bases and J by 0 bases, leaving 8 bases between them.

A few counts support this clone. The chain carries TRBV6-1 and TRBJ1-2; TRBD1 matches at 8 bases. V shed 3 bases and J 8 bases; nucleotides not matched to a gene: 11. The CDR3 has 15 residues. Germline CDR1 and CDR2: MNHNS and SASEGT. The CDR3 sequence is CASSDGQGRLGGYTF. The CDR3 nucleotides are TGTGCCAGCAGTGATGGACAGGGAAGGTTGGGGGGCTACACCTTC.

CDR3 region: CAWSMGLTHPGELFF. In nucleotides, the CDR3 is TGTGCCTGGAGTATGGGACTGACCCACCCCGGGGAGCTGTTTTTT. The rearrangement uses TRBV30 and TRBJ2-2, with D perhaps TRBD2 (6 bases). CDR3 length: 15 amino acids. The V gene's germline CDR1 is GTSNPN and CDR2 SVGIG (reference sequence). Trimming took 2 bases from V and 6 from J, leaving 16 bases between them.

V gene TRBV28 combines with J gene TRBJ1-2; D ambiguous. The CDR3 is 11 amino acids. The germline gives CDR1 MDHEN, CDR2 SYDVKM. V was trimmed by 3 bases and J by 3 bases, leaving 2 bases between them. In DNA, the CDR3 is TGTGCCAGCAGTTTCTACTATGGCTACACCTTC. Residues: CASSFYYGYTF.

V usage is TRBV18 and J usage is TRBJ2-5, with D perhaps matching TRBD2 (6 bases). CDR1 is KGHSH, CDR2 LQKENI, per germline. V lost 6 bases, J lost 5 bases, and 13 bases lay in between. This CDR3 spans 13 amino acids. The CDR3 region has the DNA TGTGCCAGCTCTCCGGGGGTAACCGAGACCCAGTACTTC. Translation gives CASSPGVTETQYF.

In DNA form, the CDR3 reads TGTGCCAGCAGCGTAGCCGCGTTGGCGACGCAGTATTTT. Protein: CASSVAALATQYF. The chain combines TRBV9 with TRBJ2-3; D remains unclear. This CDR3 has 13 residues. Trimming removed 0 bases from V and 9 bases from J, with 11 bases in between. The germline V gene encodes CDR1 SGDLS and CDR2 YYNGEE. The whole variable domain, filled in from reference TRBV9 and TRBJ2-3, reads DSGVTQTPKHLITATGQRVTLRCSPRSGDLSVYWYQQSLDQGLQFLIQYYNGEERAKGNILERFSAQQFPDLHSELNLSSLELGDSALYFCASSVAALATQYFGPGTRLTVL.

This chain joins TRBV5-1 and TRBJ2-1, with D unclear. The CDR3 totals 16 residues. CDR1 is SGHRS and CDR2 is YFSETQ in the germline V gene. Between the trimmed V and J ends, which lost 1 base and 0 bases, there was a span of 11 bases. The CDR3 sequence is CASSLQGMSSYNEQFF. The CDR3 bases are TGCGCCAGCAGCTTGCAAGGGATGAGCTCCTACAATGAGCAGTTCTTC.

The gene calls are TRBV30 and TRBJ1-1, with no clear D. Looked up from germline, CDR1 is GTSNPN and CDR2 is SVGIG (reference sequence). With 2 bases removed from V and 0 bases from J, the gap between germline ends came to 7 bases. The CDR3 runs 13 residues. DNA of the CDR3: TGTGCCTGGAGTCCCTTAGTGAACACTGAAGCTTTCTTT. Protein sequence: CAWSPLVNTEAFF.

This chain connects TRBV5-1 to TRBJ2-7; 7 positions match TRBD1. The trim removed 4 bases at V and 5 bases at J, leaving 12 bases unmatched. The length of the CDR3 is 15 residues. The germline V gene encodes CDR1 SGHRS and CDR2 YFSETQ. CDR3 in amino acids: CASSPRVDRANEQYF. CDR3 coding DNA: TGCGCCAGCAGCCCCCGAGTCGACAGGGCGAACGAGCAGTACTTC.

With respect to this clone: The sample contains more than one DNA sequence encoding this CDR3. The chain uses TRBV5-1 and TRBJ1-6; D is unresolved. The CDR3 is 13 amino acids. Per germline, CDR1 SGHRS and CDR2 YFSETQ. With 0 bases removed from V and 8 bases from J, the gap between germline ends came to 6 bases. The CDR3 loop reads CASSLGRDSPLHF. CDR3 in DNA: TGCGCCAGCAGCTTGGGGAGGGATTCACCCCTCCACTTT. The variable domain in full, completed from reference TRBV5-1 and TRBJ1-6, reads KAGVTQTPRYLIKTRGQQVTLSCSPISGHRSVSWYQQTPGQGLQFLFEYFSETQRNKGNFPGRFSGRQFSNSRSEMNVSTLELGDSALYLCASSLGRDSPLHFGNGTRLTVT.

The rearrangement joins TRBV6-4 to TRBJ2-5, with a possible D match to TRBD1 (6 bases). V was pared by 8 bases and J by 5 bases, with 15 bases between. This CDR3 contains 13 residues. Germline CDR1 reads MRHNA; CDR2 reads SNTAGT. In DNA form, the CDR3 reads TGTGCCAGCGCAACAGGGCCGCGGGAGACCCAGTACTTC. This codes for CASATGPRETQYF.

The J gene is TRBJ1-4, the V gene TRBV5-1, with D possibly being TRBD1 (5 bases). V lost 1 base and J 3 bases, leaving 13 bases between the germline ends. This CDR3 has 16 residues. Germline V gene data show CDR1 as SGHRS and CDR2 as YFSETQ. CDR3 DNA: TGCGCCAGCAGCTTGTCACAGGAGGGAGCTAATGAAAAACTGTTTTTT. Translation gives CASSLSQEGANEKLFF.

J is TRBJ2-3 and V is TRBV7-6, with a weak D call TRBD1 (5 bases). The CDR3 spans 16 residues. CDR1 and CDR2 (germline): SGHVS, FNYEAQ. V was cut by 1 base and J by 0 bases, with 11 bases left in between. CDR3 loop: CASSLGGTGSTDTQYF. The CDR3 bases are TGTGCCAGCAGCTTAGGAGGCACAGGAAGCACAGATACGCAGTATTTT. The whole variable domain, remainder taken from reference TRBV7-6 and TRBJ2-3, is GAGVSQSPRYKVTKRGQDVALRCDPISGHVSLYWYRQALGQGPEFLTYFNYEAQQDKSGLPNDRFSAERPEGSISTLTIQRTEQRDSAMYRCASSLGGTGSTDTQYFGPGTRLTVL.

This rearrangement joins TRBV7-9 to TRBJ1-3, with a possible D match to TRBD1 (5 bases). The CDR3 is made up of 15 amino acids. Trimming took off 2 bases at V and 2 bases at J, with 10 bases between the two ends. The V gene's germline CDR1 is SEHNR and CDR2 FQNEAQ (reference sequence). CDR3 sequence reads: CASSLRRGTGNTIYF. CDR3 bases: TGTGCCAGCAGCTTAAGGCGGGGGACTGGAAACACCATATATTTT. Using reference TRBV7-9 and TRBJ1-3 for the parts outside the CDR3, the full variable domain is DTGVSQNPRHKITKRGQNVTFRCDPISEHNRLYWYRQTLGQGPEFLTYFQNEAQLEKSRLLSDRFSAERPKGSFSTLEIQRTEQGDSAMYLCASSLRRGTGNTIYFGEGSWLTVV.

The V call is TRBV19, the J call TRBJ2-7, with TRBD2 matching 10 bases. The CDR3 has 15 amino acids. V was pared by 5 bases and J by 6 bases, with 10 bases of the junction left unmatched. Germline V CDR1 and CDR2: LNHDA, SQIVND (reference sequence). The CDR3 is CASSPLIAGGPEQYF. In nucleotides, the CDR3 is TGTGCCAGTAGTCCTCTTATAGCGGGAGGACCCGAGCAGTACTTC.

The chain joins TRBV7-2 to TRBJ2-5, with D unclear. Per the germline V gene, CDR1 is SGHTA and CDR2 is FQGNSA. V was trimmed by 5 bases and J by 4 bases, leaving 11 bases between them. This CDR3 contains 13 residues. The CDR3 protein is CASSPASLETQYF. DNA of the CDR3: TGTGCCAGCAGCCCGGCTTCTCTAGAGACCCAGTACTTC.

The chain links TRBV15 to TRBJ1-5; possibly TRBD1 for D (5 bases). V lost 1 base, J lost 2 bases, and 15 bases lay in between. CDR1 is LNHNV and CDR2 is YYDKDF in the germline V gene (reference sequence). This CDR3 region has 17 residues. The CDR3 DNA reads as TGTGCCACCAGCAGAGTTTGGCAGGGCACGGGCAATCAGCCCCAGCATTTT. Residues: CATSRVWQGTGNQPQHF.

The chain employs TRBV28 and TRBJ1-4; D remains unclear. The V end lost 6 bases, the J end lost 6 bases, and 5 bases lay between the germline ends. The CDR3 length is 11 residues. Germline values: CDR1 MDHEN, CDR2 SYDVKM. DNA for the CDR3: TGTGCCAGCAGCTCCTATGAAAAACTGTTTTTT. Translation gives CASSSYEKLFF.

J is TRBJ1-1 and V is TRBV4-1, with a weak D call TRBD1 (5 bases). This CDR3 is built from 15 residues. Trimming left V 0 bases short and J 1 base short, with 9 bases between. The V gene's germline CDR1 is MGHRA and CDR2 YSYEKL. Here the CDR3 DNA reads TGCGCCAGCAGCCAAGATTGGACAAGGAACACTGAAGCTTTCTTT. Translating gives CASSQDWTRNTEAFF.

This chain links TRBV28 with TRBJ2-2; 10 bases map to TRBD2. This CDR3 is built from 14 residues. With V trimmed by 4 bases and J by 6 bases, 2 bases remained unmatched. Germline loops: CDR1 MDHEN, CDR2 SYDVKM. The CDR3 protein is CASSSSGSPGELFF. The CDR3 coding sequence is TGTGCCAGCAGTTCTAGCGGGAGCCCCGGGGAGCTGTTTTTT.

This clone occurred a few times. The chain couples TRBV10-3 to TRBJ1-2; D perhaps matches TRBD1 (5 bases). Germline V gene sequence: CDR1 ENHRY, CDR2 SYGVKD. The CDR3 runs to 12 residues. V was cut by 7 bases and J by 8 bases, with 14 bases left in between. The CDR3 DNA follows: TGTGCCATCACGGAAGGGGTAGAGGGCTACACCTTC. Amino acids: CAITEGVEGYTF.

The V and J genes are TRBV10-3 and TRBJ2-1; maybe TRBD2 (6 bases). Between the trimmed V and J ends, which lost 6 bases and 3 bases, there was a span of 27 bases. Germline V lookup: CDR1 ENHRY, CDR2 SYGVKD. The CDR3 totals 19 residues. CDR3 sequence (DNA): TGTGCCATCAGGGCTCCGGACGGTGTCGGCGGGGTTTTCTACAATGAGCAGTTCTTC. This codes for CAIRAPDGVGGVFYNEQFF.

The DNA for the CDR3 is TGTGCCAGCTCACCACGACAGGGGGGAACTGAAGCTTTCTTT. Its translation: CASSPRQGGTEAFF. This chain links TRBV18 with TRBJ1-1; 9 bases map to TRBD1. Germline V gene data show CDR1 as KGHSH and CDR2 as LQKENI. This CDR3 contains 14 residues. V lost 1 base to trimming and J lost 5 bases; unmatched junction nucleotides: 2.

The chain combines TRBV29-1 with TRBJ2-7, with a weak D call TRBD2 (6 bases). Germline V gene data show CDR1 as SQVTM and CDR2 as ANQGSEA. CDR3 length equals 12 residues. Trimming left V 3 bases short and J 2 bases short, with 8 bases between. The CDR3 DNA sequence: TGCAGCGTTGAGGGGGGAACCTACGAGCAGTACTTC. Residues: CSVEGGTYEQYF.

The chain employs TRBV6-6 and TRBJ2-3, with D perhaps being TRBD1 or TRBD2 (7 bases each). Trimming took 6 bases from V and 4 from J, leaving 14 bases between them. The CDR3 length is 14 residues. Germline CDR1 reads MNHNY; CDR2 reads SVGAGI (reference sequence). The CDR3 region is CASSPQGGADTQYF. The CDR3 coding sequence is TGTGCCAGCAGCCCCCAGGGGGGGGCAGATACGCAGTATTTT.

This rearrangement joins TRBV6-2 or TRBV6-3 to TRBJ2-4; the D gene is possibly TRBD2 (7 bases). The CDR3 has 15 amino acids. Trimming took 0 bases from V and 5 from J, leaving 11 bases between them. Germline V gene lookup returns CDR1 MNHEY and CDR2 SVGEGT. CDR3 sequence (DNA): TGTGCCAGCAGTTACTCGAACGGGGGGCAAAACATTCAGTACTTC. It specifies CASSYSNGGQNIQYF.